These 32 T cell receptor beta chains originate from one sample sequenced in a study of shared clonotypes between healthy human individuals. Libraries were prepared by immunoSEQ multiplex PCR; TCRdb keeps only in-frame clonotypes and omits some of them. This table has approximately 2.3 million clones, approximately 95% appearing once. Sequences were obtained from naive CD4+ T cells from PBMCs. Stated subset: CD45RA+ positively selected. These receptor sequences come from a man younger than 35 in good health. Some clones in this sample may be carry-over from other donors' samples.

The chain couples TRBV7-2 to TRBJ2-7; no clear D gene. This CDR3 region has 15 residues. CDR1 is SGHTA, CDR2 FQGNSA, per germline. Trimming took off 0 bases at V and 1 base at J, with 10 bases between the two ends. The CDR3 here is CASSLAPGESYEQYF. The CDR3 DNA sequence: TGTGCCAGCAGCTTAGCGCCCGGAGAGTCCTACGAGCAGTACTTC.

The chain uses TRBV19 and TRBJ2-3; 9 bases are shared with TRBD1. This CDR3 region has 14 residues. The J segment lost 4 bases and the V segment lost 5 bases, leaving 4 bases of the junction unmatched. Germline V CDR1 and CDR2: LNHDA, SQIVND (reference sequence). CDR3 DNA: TGTGCCAGTAGTTGGGACAGGGCTGCAGATACGCAGTATTTT. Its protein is CASSWDRAADTQYF. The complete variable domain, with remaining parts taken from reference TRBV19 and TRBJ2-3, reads DGGITQSPKYLFRKEGQNVTLSCEQNLNHDAMYWYRQDPGQGLRLIYYSQIVNDFQKGDIAEGYSVSREKKESFPLTVTSAQKNPTAFYLCASSWDRAADTQYFGPGTRLTVL.

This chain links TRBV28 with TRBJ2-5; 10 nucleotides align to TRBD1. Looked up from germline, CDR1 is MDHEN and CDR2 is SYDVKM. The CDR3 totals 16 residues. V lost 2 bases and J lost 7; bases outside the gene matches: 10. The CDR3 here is CASSLGDRGARGTQYF. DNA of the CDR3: TGTGCCAGCAGTTTAGGGGACAGGGGCGCGCGTGGGACCCAGTACTTC.

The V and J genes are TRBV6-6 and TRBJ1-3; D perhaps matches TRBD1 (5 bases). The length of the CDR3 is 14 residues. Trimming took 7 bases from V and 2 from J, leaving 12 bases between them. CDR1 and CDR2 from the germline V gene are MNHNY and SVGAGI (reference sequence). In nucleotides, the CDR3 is TGTGCCAGCACCCTACTAGGGGCTGGAAACACCATATATTTT. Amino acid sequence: CASTLLGAGNTIYF.

The DNA for the CDR3 is TGTGCCAGCAGCCCCCCCACCGGGACAGAGTACTTC. Amino acids: CASSPPTGTEYF. The chain links TRBV6-5 to TRBJ2-7, with 7 bases aligning to TRBD1. Per germline, CDR1 MNHEY and CDR2 SVGAGI. Trimming at V came to 6 bases and at J to 11 bases, leaving 10 bases not matched to a gene. The CDR3 runs to 12 residues.

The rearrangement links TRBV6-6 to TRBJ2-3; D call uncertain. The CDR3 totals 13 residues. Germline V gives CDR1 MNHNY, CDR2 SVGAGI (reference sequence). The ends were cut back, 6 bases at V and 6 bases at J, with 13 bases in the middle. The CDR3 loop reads CASSPPSADTQYF. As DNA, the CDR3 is TGTGCCAGCAGCCCACCCAGCGCGGATACGCAGTATTTT.

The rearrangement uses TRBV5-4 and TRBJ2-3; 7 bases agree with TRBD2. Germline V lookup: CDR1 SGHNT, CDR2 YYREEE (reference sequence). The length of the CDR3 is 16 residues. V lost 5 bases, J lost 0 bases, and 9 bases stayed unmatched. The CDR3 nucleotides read TGTGCCAGCAGTCTTGGAGGGAGGGCCAGCACAGATACGCAGTATTTT. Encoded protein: CASSLGGRASTDTQYF.

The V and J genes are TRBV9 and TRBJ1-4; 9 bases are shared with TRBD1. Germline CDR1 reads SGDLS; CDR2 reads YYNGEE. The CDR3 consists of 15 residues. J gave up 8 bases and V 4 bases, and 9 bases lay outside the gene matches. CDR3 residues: CASSPPGQGAEKLFF. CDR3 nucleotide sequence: TGTGCCAGCAGCCCACCGGGACAGGGTGCAGAAAAACTGTTTTTT.

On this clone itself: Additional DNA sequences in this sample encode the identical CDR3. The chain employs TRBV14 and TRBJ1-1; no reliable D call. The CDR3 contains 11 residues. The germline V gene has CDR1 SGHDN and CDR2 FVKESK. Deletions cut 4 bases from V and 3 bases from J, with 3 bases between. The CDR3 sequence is CASSPYTEAFF. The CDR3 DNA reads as TGTGCCAGCAGCCCGTACACTGAAGCTTTCTTT.

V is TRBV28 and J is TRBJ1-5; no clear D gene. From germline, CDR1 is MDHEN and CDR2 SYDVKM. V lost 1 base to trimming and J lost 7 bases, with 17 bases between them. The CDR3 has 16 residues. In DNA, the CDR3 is TGTGCCAGCAGTTTATCTTTCTCAACGATTAAACAGCCCCAGCATTTT. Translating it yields CASSLSFSTIKQPQHF.

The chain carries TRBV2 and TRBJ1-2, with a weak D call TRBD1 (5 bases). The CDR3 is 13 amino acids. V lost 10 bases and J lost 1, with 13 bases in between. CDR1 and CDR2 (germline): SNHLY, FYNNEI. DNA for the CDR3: TGTGCCACCCGGGGGGGGGATAACTATGGCTACACCTTC. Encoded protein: CATRGGDNYGYTF.

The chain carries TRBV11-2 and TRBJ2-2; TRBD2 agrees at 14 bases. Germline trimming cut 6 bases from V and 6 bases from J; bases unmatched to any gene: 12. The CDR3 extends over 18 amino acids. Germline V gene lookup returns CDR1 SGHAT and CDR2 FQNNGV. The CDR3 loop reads CASRTIRGTSGRPGELFF. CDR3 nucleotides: TGTGCCAGCAGGACGATTAGGGGGACTAGCGGGAGACCCGGGGAGCTGTTTTTT.

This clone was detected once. The CDR3 DNA follows: TGTGCCAGCAGCTTAGACAGGCAGTACTCCTACGAGCAGTACTTC. Residues: CASSLDRQYSYEQYF. The chain links TRBV7-2 to TRBJ2-7; D possibly corresponds to TRBD1 (5 bases). Per germline, CDR1 SGHTA and CDR2 FQGNSA. The germline V and J ends were trimmed by 1 base and 0 bases, with 10 bases remaining between them. The CDR3 has 15 amino acids.

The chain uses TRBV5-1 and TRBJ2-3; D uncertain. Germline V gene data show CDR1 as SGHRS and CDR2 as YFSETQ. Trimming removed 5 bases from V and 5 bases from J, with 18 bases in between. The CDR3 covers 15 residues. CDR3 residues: CASRPDGYALDTQYF. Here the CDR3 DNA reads TGCGCCAGCAGACCCGATGGGTACGCCCTAGATACGCAGTATTTT.

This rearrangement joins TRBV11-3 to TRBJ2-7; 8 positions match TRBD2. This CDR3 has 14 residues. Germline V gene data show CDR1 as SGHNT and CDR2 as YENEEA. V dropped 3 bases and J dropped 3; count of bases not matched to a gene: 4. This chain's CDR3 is CASSFLAGFYEQYF. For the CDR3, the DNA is TGTGCCAGCAGCTTCTTAGCGGGATTCTACGAGCAGTACTTC.

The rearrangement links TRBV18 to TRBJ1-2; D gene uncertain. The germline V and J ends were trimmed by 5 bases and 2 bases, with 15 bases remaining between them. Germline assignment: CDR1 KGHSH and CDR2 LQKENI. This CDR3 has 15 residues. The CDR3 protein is CASSADPRGNYGYTF. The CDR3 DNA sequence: TGTGCCAGCTCAGCCGATCCGCGAGGGAACTATGGCTACACCTTC.

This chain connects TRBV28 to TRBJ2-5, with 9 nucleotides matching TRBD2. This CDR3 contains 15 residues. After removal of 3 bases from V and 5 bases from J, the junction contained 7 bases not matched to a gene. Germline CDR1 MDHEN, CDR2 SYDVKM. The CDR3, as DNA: TGTGCCAGCAGTTTGGCTAGCGGGATGAGGGAGACCCAGTACTTC. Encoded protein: CASSLASGMRETQYF.

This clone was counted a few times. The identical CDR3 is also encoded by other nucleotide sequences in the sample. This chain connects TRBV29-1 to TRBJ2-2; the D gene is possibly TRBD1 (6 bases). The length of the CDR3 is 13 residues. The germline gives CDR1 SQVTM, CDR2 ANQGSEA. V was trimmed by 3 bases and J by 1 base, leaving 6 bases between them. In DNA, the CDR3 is TGCAGCGTTGACAGGGGGAACACCGGGGAGCTGTTTTTT. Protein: CSVDRGNTGELFF.

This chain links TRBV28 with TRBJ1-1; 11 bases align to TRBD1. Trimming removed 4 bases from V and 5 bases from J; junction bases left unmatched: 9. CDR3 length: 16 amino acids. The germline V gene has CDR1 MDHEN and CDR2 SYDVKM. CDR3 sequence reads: CASSSPGQGAKTEAFF. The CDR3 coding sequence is TGTGCCAGCAGTTCCCCAGGACAGGGGGCGAAAACTGAAGCTTTCTTT. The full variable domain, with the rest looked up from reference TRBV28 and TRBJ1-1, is DVKVTQSSRYLVKRTGEKVFLECVQDMDHENMFWYRQDPGLGLRLIYFSYDVKMKEKGDIPEGYSVSREKKERFSLILESASTNQTSMYLCASSSPGQGAKTEAFFGQGTRLTVV.

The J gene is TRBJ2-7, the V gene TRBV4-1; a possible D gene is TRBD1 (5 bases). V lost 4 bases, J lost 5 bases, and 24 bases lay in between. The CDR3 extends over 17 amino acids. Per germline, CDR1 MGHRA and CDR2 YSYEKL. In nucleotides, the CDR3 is TGCGCCAGCAGCCGACAACTAAATTCAGGGTTTCTTCACGAGCAGTACTTC. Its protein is CASSRQLNSGFLHEQYF.

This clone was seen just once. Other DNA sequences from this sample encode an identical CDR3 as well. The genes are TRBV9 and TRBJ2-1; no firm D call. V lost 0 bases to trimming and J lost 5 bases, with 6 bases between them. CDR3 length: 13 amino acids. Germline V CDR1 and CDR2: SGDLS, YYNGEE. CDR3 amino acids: CASSVAWDNEQFF. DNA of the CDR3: TGTGCCAGCAGCGTAGCGTGGGACAATGAGCAGTTCTTC.

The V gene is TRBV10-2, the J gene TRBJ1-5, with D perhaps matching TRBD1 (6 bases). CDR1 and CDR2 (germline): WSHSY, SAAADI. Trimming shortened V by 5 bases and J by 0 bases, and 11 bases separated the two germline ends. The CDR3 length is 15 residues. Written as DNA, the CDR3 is TGCGCCAGCAGTTCGGGACAAGTTAGCAATCAGCCCCAGCATTTT. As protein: CASSSGQVSNQPQHF.

The chain's CDR3 is CASSWFFESSSYEQYF. The CDR3 DNA sequence: TGTGCCAGCAGCTGGTTTTTTGAGTCCAGCTCCTACGAGCAGTACTTC. The chain has TRBV5-8 and TRBJ2-7; D unresolved. This CDR3 contains 16 residues. Germline V lookup: CDR1 SGHTS, CDR2 YDEGEE. V lost 3 bases to trimming and J lost 0 bases, with 16 bases between them.

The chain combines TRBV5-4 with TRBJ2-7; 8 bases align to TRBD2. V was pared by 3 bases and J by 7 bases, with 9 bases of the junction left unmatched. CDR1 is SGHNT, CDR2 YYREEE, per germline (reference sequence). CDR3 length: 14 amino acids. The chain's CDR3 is CASSSSGSSEEQYF. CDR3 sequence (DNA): TGTGCCAGCAGCTCGAGCGGGAGTTCTGAAGAGCAGTACTTC.

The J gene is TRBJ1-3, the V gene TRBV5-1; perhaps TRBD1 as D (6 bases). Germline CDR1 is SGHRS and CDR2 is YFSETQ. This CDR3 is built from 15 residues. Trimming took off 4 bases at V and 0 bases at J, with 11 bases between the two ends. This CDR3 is CASSGGATSGNTIYF. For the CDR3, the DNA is TGCGCCAGCAGCGGGGGGGCGACCTCTGGAAACACCATATATTTT.

CDR3 bases: TGCGCCAGCAGCTACTATCTGACAGGGGGAAATAGTGAGCAGTTCTTC. Protein sequence: CASSYYLTGGNSEQFF. This chain connects TRBV5-1 to TRBJ2-1, with 9 bases aligning to TRBD1. CDR1 SGHRS and CDR2 YFSETQ come from the germline V gene. Germline trimming cut 3 bases from V and 9 bases from J; bases unmatched to any gene: 13. The CDR3 is 16 residues long.

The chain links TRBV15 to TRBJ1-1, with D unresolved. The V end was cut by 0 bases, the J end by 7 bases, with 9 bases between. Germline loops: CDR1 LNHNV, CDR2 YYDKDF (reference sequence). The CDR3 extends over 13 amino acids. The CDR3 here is CATSRDSYGEAFF. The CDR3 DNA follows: TGTGCCACCAGCAGAGATAGTTACGGTGAAGCTTTCTTT.

CDR3 coding DNA: TGCGCCAGCAGCTTGGAGGTAGGGACCTATGGCTACACCTTC. Amino acids: CASSLEVGTYGYTF. The rearrangement links TRBV5-1 to TRBJ1-2; possible D gene TRBD1, 5 bases. Trimming cost V 0 bases and J 4 bases, with 10 bases left between them. Germline V gene lookup returns CDR1 SGHRS and CDR2 YFSETQ. This CDR3 comprises 14 residues.

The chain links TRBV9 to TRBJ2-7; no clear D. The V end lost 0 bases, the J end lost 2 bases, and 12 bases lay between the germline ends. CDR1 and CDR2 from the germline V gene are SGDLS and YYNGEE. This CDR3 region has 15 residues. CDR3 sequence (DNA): TGTGCCAGCAGCGTAGCTGGGCAGGAGACCTACGAGCAGTACTTC. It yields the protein CASSVAGQETYEQYF.

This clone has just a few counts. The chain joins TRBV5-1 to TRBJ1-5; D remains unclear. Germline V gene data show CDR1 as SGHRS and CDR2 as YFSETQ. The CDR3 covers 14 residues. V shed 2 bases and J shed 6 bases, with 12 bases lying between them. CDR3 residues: CASSLKGEGQPQHF. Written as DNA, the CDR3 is TGCGCCAGCAGCTTAAAGGGAGAGGGTCAGCCCCAGCATTTT. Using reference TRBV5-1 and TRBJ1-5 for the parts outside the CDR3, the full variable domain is KAGVTQTPRYLIKTRGQQVTLSCSPISGHRSVSWYQQTPGQGLQFLFEYFSETQRNKGNFPGRFSGRQFSNSRSEMNVSTLELGDSALYLCASSLKGEGQPQHFGDGTRLSIL.

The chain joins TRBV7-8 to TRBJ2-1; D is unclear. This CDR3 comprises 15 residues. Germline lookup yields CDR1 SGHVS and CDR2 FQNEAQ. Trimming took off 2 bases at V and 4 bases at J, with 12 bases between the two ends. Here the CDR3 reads CASSLFFGPYNEQFF. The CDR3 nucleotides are TGTGCCAGCAGCTTATTCTTTGGGCCGTACAATGAGCAGTTCTTC.

The CDR3, as DNA: TGCGCCAGCAGCCAAGACTCGGGGGATGAGACCCAGTACTTC. Amino acids: CASSQDSGDETQYF. The V call is TRBV4-3, the J call TRBJ2-5, with D tentatively TRBD2 (6 bases). Germline-derived CDR1 and CDR2 are LGHNA and YSLEER. The length of the CDR3 is 14 residues. Trimming took 0 bases from V and 5 from J, leaving 10 bases between them.